These 22 T cell receptor beta chains were sequenced from one sample in a study of blood T cell repertoires in COVID-19. Sequencing was performed with immunoSEQ multiplex PCR; in TCRdb, only in-frame clones are kept and a portion is missing. Of under 450,000 clones in the sample, around 91% were seen once. The sequencing input was peripheral blood. The source of these receptors is a woman aged 40 to 50 with COVID-19, enrolled during active disease.

This clone was found once. The chain is built from TRBV18 and TRBJ2-7; 8 nucleotides match TRBD1. V was pared by 3 bases and J by 5 bases, with 6 bases of the junction left unmatched. Germline CDR1 reads KGHSH; CDR2 reads LQKENI. This CDR3 is 14 amino acids long. CDR3 protein: CASSPRQGIHEQYF. The CDR3 DNA follows: TGTGCCAGCTCACCTAGACAGGGGATCCACGAGCAGTACTTC.

For this clone: This sample also contains other DNA sequences that code for the same CDR3. The chain couples TRBV28 to TRBJ1-1; 9 bases map to TRBD1. The CDR3 contains 14 residues. Germline CDR1 is MDHEN and CDR2 is SYDVKM. With 4 bases clipped from V and 2 bases from J, the junction kept 2 bases outside the gene matches. The CDR3 is CASSWGQGNTEAFF. CDR3 nucleotide sequence: TGTGCCAGCAGTTGGGGACAGGGAAACACTGAAGCTTTCTTT.

This clone was detected only once. The chain carries TRBV10-3 and TRBJ1-1, with D unresolved. CDR3 size: 11 residues. Germline V gene sequence: CDR1 ENHRY, CDR2 SYGVKD. Deletions cut 2 bases from V and 10 bases from J, with 8 bases between. The CDR3 nucleotides are TGTGCCATCAGTGAGGCGACAACAGCTTTCTTT. This gives the protein CAISEATTAFF.

The rearrangement uses TRBV2 and TRBJ2-7; maybe TRBD2 (5 bases). The germline gives CDR1 SNHLY, CDR2 FYNNEI. The V end was cut by 8 bases, the J end by 6 bases, with 20 bases between. The CDR3 is 14 residues long. In nucleotides, the CDR3 is TGTGCCAGCGCACGTGGTAACACGGACTCCGAGCAGTACTTC. Translation gives CASARGNTDSEQYF.

The CDR3 DNA reads TGTGCCAGCAGCCCAACAGGGCGAGGAGACTATGGCTACACCTTC. Translating gives CASSPTGRGDYGYTF. V usage is TRBV7-3 and J usage is TRBJ1-2; maybe TRBD1 (6 bases). Germline-derived CDR1 and CDR2 are SGHTA and FQGTGA. This CDR3 contains 15 residues. Trimming took off 5 bases at V and 3 bases at J, with 16 bases between the two ends.

The chain recombines TRBV7-6 with TRBJ1-5; a weak D match, TRBD1 (5 bases). Germline CDR1 is SGHVS and CDR2 is FNYEAQ. The CDR3 is 15 amino acids. V lost 0 bases to trimming and J lost 7 bases, with 13 bases between them. CDR3 sequence: CASSLAHGGDQPQHF. CDR3 sequence (DNA): TGTGCCAGCAGCTTAGCGCATGGAGGGGACCAGCCCCAGCATTTT.

This sequence joins TRBV18 and TRBJ2-2, with 10 bases lining up with TRBD2. The CDR3 covers 19 residues. Germline assignment: CDR1 KGHSH and CDR2 LQKENI. V shed 3 bases, J shed 2 bases, and the junction held 12 bases outside the gene matches. The CDR3 DNA follows: TGTGCCAGCTCACCGGTTCTGAGTAGCGGGGGGCCTAACACCGGGGAGCTGTTTTTT. Amino acid sequence: CASSPVLSSGGPNTGELFF.

The rearrangement joins TRBV12-3 or TRBV12-4 to TRBJ1-1, with D unresolved. Trimming pared 2 bases from V and 4 bases from J, leaving 8 bases between. The CDR3 extends over 13 amino acids. For the CDR3, the DNA is TGTGCCAGCAGTTTATTAGATGGCACTGAAGCTTTCTTT. The encoded protein is CASSLLDGTEAFF.

The V call is TRBV21-1, the J call TRBJ1-2. TRBV21-1 is labeled a pseudogene. The CDR3 has 24 amino acids. As DNA, the CDR3 is TGTGCCAGCCTCGCCCTTGAGGCAGGGGGCGTATTAGCGGGGGGCCGATGTCTGAACTATGGCTACACCTTC. Translating gives CASLALEAGGVLAGGRCLNYGYTF.

The rearrangement links TRBV7-6 to TRBJ2-3, with TRBD1 identical over 7 bases. The CDR3 spans 16 residues. Germline V gene sequence: CDR1 SGHVS, CDR2 FNYEAQ. V was clipped by 1 base and J by 0 bases; unmatched bases: 4. The DNA of the CDR3 is TGTGCCAGCAGCTTAGGGACAGGTCTTAGCACAGATACGCAGTATTTT. This encodes CASSLGTGLSTDTQYF.

The chain employs TRBV3-1 (or the pseudogene TRBV3-2) and TRBJ1-6, with D possibly TRBD1 on 5 matching bases. V gave up 4 bases and J gave up 10 bases, with 11 bases separating them. The CDR3 loop spans 13 amino acids. Germline V CDR1 and CDR2: LGHDT, YNNKEL (reference sequence). The CDR3 DNA sequence: TGTGCCAGCAGCCCGACGGGGGTCTCACCCCTCCACTTT. Translating it yields CASSPTGVSPLHF.

The V call is TRBV18, the J call TRBJ1-2; 9 bases map to TRBD1. Per germline, CDR1 KGHSH and CDR2 LQKENI. CDR3 length equals 14 residues. Trimming removed 0 bases from V and 8 bases from J; junction bases left unmatched: 4. The CDR3 nucleotides read TGTGCCAGCTCACCACCGGACAGGGGCGGGGGCTACACCTTC. Translating gives CASSPPDRGGGYTF.

This clone was counted a few times. The chain carries TRBV4-3 and TRBJ1-6; unclear D gene. This CDR3 is built from 17 residues. Trimming pared 0 bases from V and 8 bases from J, leaving 17 bases between. Germline loops: CDR1 LGHNA, CDR2 YSLEER. The CDR3 DNA sequence: TGCGCCAGCAGCCAAGAAGTACCGGGAAGAGTTTATTCACCCCTCCACTTT. This sequence encodes CASSQEVPGRVYSPLHF.

The V gene is TRBV15, the J gene TRBJ1-1, with 7 nucleotides matching TRBD1. V shed 3 bases, J shed 0 bases, and the junction held 1 base outside the gene matches. The CDR3 is made up of 14 amino acids. Looked up from germline, CDR1 is LNHNV and CDR2 is YYDKDF (reference sequence). The CDR3: CATSRGTVNTEAFF. The CDR3 nucleotides read TGTGCCACCAGCAGGGGGACAGTGAACACTGAAGCTTTCTTT.

The rearrangement uses TRBV6-4 and TRBJ1-6; D gene unclear. CDR3 length: 15 residues. Deletions cut 0 bases from V and 9 bases from J, with 12 bases between. Germline loops: CDR1 MRHNA, CDR2 SNTAGT. The CDR3, as DNA: TGTGCCAGCAGTGACTCGAGGGCCTTAATTTCACCCCTCCACTTT. Translated, it gives CASSDSRALISPLHF.

J is TRBJ2-7 and V is TRBV18; no reliable D call. This CDR3 comprises 13 residues. CDR1 is KGHSH and CDR2 is LQKENI in the germline V gene. Trimming pared 3 bases from V and 0 bases from J, leaving 6 bases between. CDR3 sequence: CASSPADSYEQYF. CDR3 bases: TGTGCCAGCTCACCGGCGGACTCCTACGAGCAGTACTTC.

The chain carries TRBV5-4 and TRBJ2-7, with 8 bases lining up with TRBD1. Germline V lookup: CDR1 SGHNT, CDR2 YYREEE (reference sequence). V trimming: 0 bases; J trimming: 7 bases; junction bases outside the gene matches: 3. CDR3 length equals 13 residues. The CDR3 DNA is TGTGCCAGCAGCTTGGCCAGGGGGCGTGAGCAGTACTTC. This translates into CASSLARGREQYF.

This clone has just a few counts. The chain is built from TRBV30 and TRBJ1-4; possible D gene TRBD1, 6 bases. The V gene lost 4 bases and the J gene lost 5 bases, with 11 bases spanning the gap. This CDR3 is built from 13 residues. Germline assignment: CDR1 GTSNPN and CDR2 SVGIG (reference sequence). The CDR3 DNA sequence: TGTGCCTGGACCACAAGGGGGAATGAAAAACTGTTTTTT. Its protein product is CAWTTRGNEKLFF.

The chain is built from TRBV6-5 and TRBJ1-2; a weak D match, TRBD1 (6 bases). In germline, CDR1 is MNHEY, CDR2 SVGAGI. The V gene lost 5 bases and the J gene lost 8 bases, with 18 bases spanning the gap. This CDR3 region has 14 residues. The CDR3 bases are TGTGCCAGCAGTAGACCCCGGGCAGGGGAGGGCTACACCTTC. This codes for CASSRPRAGEGYTF.

The rearrangement joins TRBV4-1 to TRBJ1-6; the D is unclear. The CDR3 runs to 16 residues. V dropped 1 base and J dropped 10 bases, with 17 bases sitting between them. Germline V gives CDR1 MGHRA, CDR2 YSYEKL. The chain's CDR3 is CASSQGFARGASPLHF. CDR3 sequence (DNA): TGCGCCAGCAGCCAAGGATTTGCCAGAGGCGCCTCACCCCTCCACTTT.

The table lists this clone with a few counts. V usage is TRBV7-2 and J usage is TRBJ1-4; D possibly corresponds to TRBD1 (6 bases). CDR1 and CDR2 from the germline V gene are SGHTA and FQGNSA. The CDR3 covers 15 residues. V was cut by 5 bases and J by 8 bases, with 18 bases left in between. CDR3 loop: CASSLADSREEKLFF. The CDR3 coding sequence is TGTGCCAGCAGCCTTGCGGACAGCCGGGAAGAAAAACTGTTTTTT. The whole variable domain, remainder taken from reference TRBV7-2 and TRBJ1-4, is GAGVSQSPSNKVTEKGKDVELRCDPISGHTALYWYRQSLGQGLEFLIYFQGNSAPDKSGLPSDRFSAERTGGSVSTLTIQRTQQEDSAVYLCASSLADSREEKLFFGSGTQLSVL.

The chain joins TRBV6-2 or TRBV6-3 to TRBJ2-3; 12 bases agree with TRBD1. The germline gives CDR1 MNHEY, CDR2 SVGEGT. Germline trimming cut 5 bases from V and 7 bases from J; bases unmatched to any gene: 7. The CDR3 consists of 15 residues. The CDR3 nucleotides are TGTGCCAGCAGTACCGGGACAGGGGGCTGGAATACGCAGTATTTT. Amino acids: CASSTGTGGWNTQYF.